The entry below gives a single TCR beta chain sequence along with its context. The table came from immunoSEQ multiplex PCR; TCRdb's copy has only in-frame clones and leaves some out. This sample yields approximately 1.5 million clones, of which approximately 98.5% are seen a single time; 0.36% belongs to the top ten. This entry is derived from a study of shared clonotypes between healthy human individuals. The germline gives CDR1 ENHRY, CDR2 SYGVKD. The length of the CDR3 is 15 residues. V lost 7 bases and J lost 1; bases outside the gene matches: 6. Sequencing used naive CD4+ T cells sorted from blood. As for subset: CD45RA+ positively selected. The receptor was isolated from a man aged 25 to 40 in good health. The gene calls are TRBV10-3 and TRBJ1-3; the match to TRBD1 covers 8 bases. CDR3 coding DNA: TGTGCCATCACCGGGACAGGAGGGTCTGGAAACACCATATATTTT. The encoded protein is CAITGTGGSGNTIYF.